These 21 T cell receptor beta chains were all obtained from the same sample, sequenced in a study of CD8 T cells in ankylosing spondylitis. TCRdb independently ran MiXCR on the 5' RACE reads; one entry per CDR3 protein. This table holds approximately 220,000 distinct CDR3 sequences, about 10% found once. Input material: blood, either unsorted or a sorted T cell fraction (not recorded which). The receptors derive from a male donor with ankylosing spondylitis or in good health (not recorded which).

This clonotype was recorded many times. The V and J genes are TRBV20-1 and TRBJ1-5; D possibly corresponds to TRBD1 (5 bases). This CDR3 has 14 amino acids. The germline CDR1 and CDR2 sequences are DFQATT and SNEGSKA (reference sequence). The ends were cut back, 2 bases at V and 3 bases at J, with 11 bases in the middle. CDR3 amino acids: CSARTGPLNQPQHF. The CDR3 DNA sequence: TGCAGTGCTAGAACGGGGCCGCTCAATCAGCCCCAGCATTTT.

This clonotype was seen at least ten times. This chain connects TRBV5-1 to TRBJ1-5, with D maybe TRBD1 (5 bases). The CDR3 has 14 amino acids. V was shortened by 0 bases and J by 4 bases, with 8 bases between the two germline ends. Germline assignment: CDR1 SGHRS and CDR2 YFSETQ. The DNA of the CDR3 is TGCGCCAGCAGCTTGGCTCCAGGGAATCAGCCCCAGCATTTT. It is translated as CASSLAPGNQPQHF.

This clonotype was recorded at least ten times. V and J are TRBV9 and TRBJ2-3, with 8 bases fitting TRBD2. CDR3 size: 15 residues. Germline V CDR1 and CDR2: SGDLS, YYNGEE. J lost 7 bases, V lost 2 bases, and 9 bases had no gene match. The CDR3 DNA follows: TGTGCCAGCAGCGTGGTCCGGGGGGGCCTTAATACGCAGTATTTT. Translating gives CASSVVRGGLNTQYF.

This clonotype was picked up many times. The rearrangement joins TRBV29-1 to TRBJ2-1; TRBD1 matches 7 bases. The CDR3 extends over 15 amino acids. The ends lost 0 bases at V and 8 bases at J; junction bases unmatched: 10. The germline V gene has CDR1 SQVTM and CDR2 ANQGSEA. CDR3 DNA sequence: TGCAGCGTTGAAGATGGAGACAGGGTATTGGATGAGCAGTTCTTC. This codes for CSVEDGDRVLDEQFF.

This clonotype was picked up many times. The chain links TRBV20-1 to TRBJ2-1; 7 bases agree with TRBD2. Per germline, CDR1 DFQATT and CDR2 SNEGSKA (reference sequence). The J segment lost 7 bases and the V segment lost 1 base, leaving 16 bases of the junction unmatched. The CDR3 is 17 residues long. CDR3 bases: TGCAGTGCTAGAGCCACGGGCGGGGGACTCCCCCTAAATGAGCAGTTCTTC. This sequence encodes CSARATGGGLPLNEQFF.

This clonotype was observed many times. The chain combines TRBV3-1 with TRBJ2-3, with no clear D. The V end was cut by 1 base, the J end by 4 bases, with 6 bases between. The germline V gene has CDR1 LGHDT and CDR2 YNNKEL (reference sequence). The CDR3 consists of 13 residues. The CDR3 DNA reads TGTGCCAGCAGCCAAGTACGATCAGATACGCAGTATTTT. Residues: CASSQVRSDTQYF.

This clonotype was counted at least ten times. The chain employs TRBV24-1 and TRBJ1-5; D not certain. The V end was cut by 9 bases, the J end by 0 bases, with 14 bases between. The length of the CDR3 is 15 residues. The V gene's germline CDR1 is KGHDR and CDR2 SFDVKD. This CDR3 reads CATQAGTYSNQPQHF. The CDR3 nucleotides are TGTGCCACCCAAGCGGGCACTTATAGCAATCAGCCCCAGCATTTT.

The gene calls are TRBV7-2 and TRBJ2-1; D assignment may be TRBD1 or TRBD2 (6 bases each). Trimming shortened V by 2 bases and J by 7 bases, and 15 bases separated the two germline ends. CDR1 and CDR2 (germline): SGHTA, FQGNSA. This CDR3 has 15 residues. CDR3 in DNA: TGTGCCAGCAGCTTACGGGGGCAGTTGGAAAATGAGCAGTTCTTC. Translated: CASSLRGQLENEQFF.

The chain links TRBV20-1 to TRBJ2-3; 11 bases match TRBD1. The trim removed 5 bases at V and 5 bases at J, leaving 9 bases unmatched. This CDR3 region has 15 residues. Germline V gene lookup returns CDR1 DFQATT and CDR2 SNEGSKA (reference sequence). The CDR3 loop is CSAEWTGGAEDTQYF. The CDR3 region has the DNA TGCAGTGCTGAATGGACAGGGGGCGCGGAAGATACGCAGTATTTT.

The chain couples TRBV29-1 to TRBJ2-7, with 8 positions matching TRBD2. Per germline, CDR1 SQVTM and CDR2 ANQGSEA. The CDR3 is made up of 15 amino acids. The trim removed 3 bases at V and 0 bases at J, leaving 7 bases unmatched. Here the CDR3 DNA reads TGCAGCGTTGAGGGCGGGGGGCTTGGCTCCTACGAGCAGTACTTC. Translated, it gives CSVEGGGLGSYEQYF.

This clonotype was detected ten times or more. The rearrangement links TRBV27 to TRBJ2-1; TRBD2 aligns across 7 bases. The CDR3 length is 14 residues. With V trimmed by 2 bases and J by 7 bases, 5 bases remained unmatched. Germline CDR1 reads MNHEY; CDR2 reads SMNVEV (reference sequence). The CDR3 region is CASSLAGLTNEQFF. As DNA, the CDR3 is TGTGCCAGCAGTTTAGCGGGACTAACGAATGAGCAGTTCTTC.

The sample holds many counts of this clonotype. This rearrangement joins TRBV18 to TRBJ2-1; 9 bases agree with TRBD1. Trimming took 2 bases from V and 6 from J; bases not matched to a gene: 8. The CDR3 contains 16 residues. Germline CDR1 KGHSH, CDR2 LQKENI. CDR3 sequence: CASSPGRGQGVNEQFF. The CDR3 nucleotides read TGTGCCAGCTCACCAGGTAGGGGACAGGGAGTCAATGAGCAGTTCTTC.

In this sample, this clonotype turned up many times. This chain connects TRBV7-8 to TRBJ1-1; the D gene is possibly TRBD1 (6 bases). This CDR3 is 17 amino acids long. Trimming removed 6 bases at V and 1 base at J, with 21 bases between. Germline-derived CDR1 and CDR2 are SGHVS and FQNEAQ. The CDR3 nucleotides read TGTGCCAGCAGACTGGAAGGGGAGGGGACATGGAACACTGAAGCTTTCTTT. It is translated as CASRLEGEGTWNTEAFF.

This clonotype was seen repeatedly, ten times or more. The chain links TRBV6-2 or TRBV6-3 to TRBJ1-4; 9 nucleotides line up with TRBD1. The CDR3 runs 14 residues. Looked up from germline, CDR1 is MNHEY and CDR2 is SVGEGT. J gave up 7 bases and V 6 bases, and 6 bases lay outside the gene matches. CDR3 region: CASRRDRALEKLFF. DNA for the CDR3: TGTGCCAGCAGACGGGACAGGGCACTTGAAAAACTGTTTTTT.

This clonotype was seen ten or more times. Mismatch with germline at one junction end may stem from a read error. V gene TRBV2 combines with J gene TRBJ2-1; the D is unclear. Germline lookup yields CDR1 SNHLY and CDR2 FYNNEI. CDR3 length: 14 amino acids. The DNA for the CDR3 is TGTGCCAGCAGGGACCCCAATTCCTCCAATGAGCAGTTCTTC. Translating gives CASRDPNSSNEQFF.

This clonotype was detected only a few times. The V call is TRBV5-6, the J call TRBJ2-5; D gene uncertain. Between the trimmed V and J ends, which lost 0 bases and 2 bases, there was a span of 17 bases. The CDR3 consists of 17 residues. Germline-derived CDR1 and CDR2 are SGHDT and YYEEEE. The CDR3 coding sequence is TGTGCCAGCAGCTTGGTCGTAGGGTTTGCAGGTCAAGAGACCCAGTACTTC. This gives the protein CASSLVVGFAGQETQYF.

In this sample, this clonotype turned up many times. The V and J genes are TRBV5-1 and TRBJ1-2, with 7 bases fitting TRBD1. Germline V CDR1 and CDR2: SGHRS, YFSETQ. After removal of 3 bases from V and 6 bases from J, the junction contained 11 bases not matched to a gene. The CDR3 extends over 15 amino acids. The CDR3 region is CASSSNRDSSNGYTF. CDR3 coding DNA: TGCGCCAGCAGCTCAAACCGGGACAGTTCAAATGGCTACACCTTC.

The CDR3 here is CATSALPDTSNTGELFF. CDR3 sequence (DNA): TGTGCCACCAGTGCCCTCCCGGACACCTCGAACACCGGGGAGCTGTTTTTT. This sequence joins TRBV24-1 and TRBJ2-2; weak D call: TRBD1 (5 bases). CDR1 is KGHDR and CDR2 is SFDVKD in the germline V gene. This CDR3 is built from 17 residues. V was pared by 5 bases and J by 0 bases, with 15 bases between.

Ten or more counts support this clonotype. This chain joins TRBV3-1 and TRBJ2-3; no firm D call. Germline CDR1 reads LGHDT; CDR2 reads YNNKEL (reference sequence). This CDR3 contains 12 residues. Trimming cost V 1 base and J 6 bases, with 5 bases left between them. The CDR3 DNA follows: TGTGCCAGCAGCCAAGCTAGGGATACGCAGTATTTT. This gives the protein CASSQARDTQYF.

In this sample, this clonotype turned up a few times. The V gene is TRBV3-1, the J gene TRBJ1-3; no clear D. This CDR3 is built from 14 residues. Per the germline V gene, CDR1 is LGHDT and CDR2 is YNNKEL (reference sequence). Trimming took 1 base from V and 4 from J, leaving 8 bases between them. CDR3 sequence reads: CASSQGAEGNTIYF. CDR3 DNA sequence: TGTGCCAGCAGCCAAGGGGCCGAGGGAAACACCATATATTTT.

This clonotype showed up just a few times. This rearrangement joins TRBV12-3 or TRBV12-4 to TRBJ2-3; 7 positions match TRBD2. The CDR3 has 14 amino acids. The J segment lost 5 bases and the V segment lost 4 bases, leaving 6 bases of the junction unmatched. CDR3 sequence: CASSSGIAGDTQYF. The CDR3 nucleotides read TGTGCCAGCAGTTCCGGGATAGCGGGAGATACGCAGTATTTT.